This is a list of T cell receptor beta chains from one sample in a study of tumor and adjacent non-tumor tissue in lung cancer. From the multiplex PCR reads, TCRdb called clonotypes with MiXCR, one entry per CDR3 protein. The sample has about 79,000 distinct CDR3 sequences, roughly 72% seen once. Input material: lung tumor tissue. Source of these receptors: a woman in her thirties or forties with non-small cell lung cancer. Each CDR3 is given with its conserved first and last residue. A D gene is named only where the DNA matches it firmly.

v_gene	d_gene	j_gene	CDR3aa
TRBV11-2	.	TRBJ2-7	CASDGRSYEQYF
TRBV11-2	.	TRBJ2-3	CSNSRTGTDTTRYF
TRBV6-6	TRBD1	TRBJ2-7	CASNARDRVPDKYF
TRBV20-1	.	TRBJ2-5	CSARDRWRKETQYF
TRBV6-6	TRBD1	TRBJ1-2	CVSSPLGDRGYGYTF
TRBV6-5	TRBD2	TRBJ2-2	CTSRLAPNTGELFF
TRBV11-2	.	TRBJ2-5	CDSTPGARETQYF
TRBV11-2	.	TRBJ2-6	CASSPNLKGSEANILTF
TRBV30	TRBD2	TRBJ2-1	CAWREGRDEQFF
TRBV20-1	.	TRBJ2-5	CSPRGRSETQYF
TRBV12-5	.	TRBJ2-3	CASGSLQQGTDTQYF
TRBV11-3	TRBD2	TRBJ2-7	CANSSRTSGGGEQYF
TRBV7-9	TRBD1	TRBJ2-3	CASSFGTGTDTQYF
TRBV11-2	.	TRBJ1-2	CVSSLPQGTYGYTF
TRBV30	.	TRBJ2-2	CAWSPLVAGELFF
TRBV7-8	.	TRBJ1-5	CASSLGRAISNEPQHF
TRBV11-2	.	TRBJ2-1	CASSKTIAALYNEQFF
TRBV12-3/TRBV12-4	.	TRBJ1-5	CASSLNSRSNQPHHF
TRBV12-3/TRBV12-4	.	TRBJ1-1	CASSFSGPEDSF
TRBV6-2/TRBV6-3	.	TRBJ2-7	CANSYSSGIISGEQYF
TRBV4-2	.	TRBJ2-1	CVSIQDNLAPNEQFF
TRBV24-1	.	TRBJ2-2	CATSEDSPTGELFF
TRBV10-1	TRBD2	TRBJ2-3	CASSETGRDMQYF
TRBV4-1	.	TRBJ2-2	CASSQEWATNTRGLFF
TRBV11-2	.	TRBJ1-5	CASSLSIFHQPQHF
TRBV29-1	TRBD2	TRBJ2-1	CSVEAMASGRGGEEFF
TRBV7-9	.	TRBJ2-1	CASSLVGRDNEQFF
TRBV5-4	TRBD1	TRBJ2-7	CASNLGGTGFYEQYF
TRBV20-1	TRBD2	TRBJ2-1	CSADGLAGLDNEQSF
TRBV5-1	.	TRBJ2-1	CASSLVLDGEQLF
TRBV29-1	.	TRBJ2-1	CGVENFGFGEQFF